The 4 T cell receptor beta chains below all came from one sample that was sequenced in a study of post-analysis software for immune sequencing data. General observations from the study: Patients showed TRBV5-6, TRBV5-1 and TRBV20-1 among a handful of TRBV segments more frequent than in controls.

No antigen has been identified for these receptors. Prepared TCR beta cDNA libraries contained unique molecular identifiers. TCRdb re-analysed the PCR reads in MiXCR, keeping a single row per CDR3 protein. The sample shows 450,000 or so distinct CDR3 sequences, approximately 46% of them seen only once. Sequenced sample: blood. The receptors stem from a girl between 10 and 17 years old with multiple sclerosis.

V usage is TRBV3-1 and J usage is TRBJ2-3; 7 bases match TRBD2. The J segment lost 4 bases and the V segment lost 3 bases, leaving 13 bases of the junction unmatched. Germline loops: CDR1 LGHDT, CDR2 YNNKEL (reference sequence). The CDR3 extends over 17 amino acids. CDR3 nucleotide sequence: TGTGCCAGCAGCCAGGCGGGACTACCTCCCCCTTCAGATACGCAGTATTTT. Its translation: CASSQAGLPPPSDTQYF.

This chain joins TRBV6-2 or TRBV6-3 and TRBJ2-3; unclear D gene. V lost 7 bases and J 2 bases, leaving 10 bases between the germline ends. Germline V gene sequence: CDR1 MNHEY, CDR2 SVGEGT. The CDR3 has 13 amino acids. The CDR3 nucleotides are TGTGCCAGCAACAGTGGATACACAGATACGCAGTATTTT. Translated: CASNSGYTDTQYF.

This clonotype has only a few counts. This chain links TRBV5-6 with TRBJ2-1; D remains unclear. V shed 1 base and J shed 7 bases, with 12 bases lying between them. The CDR3 spans 14 residues. CDR1 SGHDT and CDR2 YYEEEE come from the germline V gene. The chain's CDR3 is CASSLSSSLNEQFF. The CDR3 nucleotides are TGTGCCAGCAGCTTGTCGAGCTCCCTAAATGAGCAGTTCTTC. Using reference TRBV5-6 and TRBJ2-1 for the parts outside the CDR3, the full variable domain is DAGVTQSPTHLIKTRGQQVTLRCSPKSGHDTVSWYQQALGQGPQFIFQYYEEEERQRGNFPDRFSGHQFPNYSSELNVNALLLGDSALYLCASSLSSSLNEQFFGPGTRLTVL.

On this clonotype itself: Mismatch with germline at one junction end may stem from a read error. The gene calls are TRBV20-1 and TRBJ2-1; the D gene is possibly TRBD1 (6 bases). CDR3 length equals 13 residues. In germline, CDR1 is DFQATT, CDR2 SNEGSKA (reference sequence). CDR3 DNA: TGCAGTACTAGAGAGGGGGTGCCCAATGAGCAGTTCTTC. Translating it yields CSTREGVPNEQFF.